These 8 T cell receptor beta chains were sequenced from one sample in a study of beta chain features in type 1 diabetes. Overall study findings and caveats: TCRB CDR3s from Type 1 diabetes patients were moderately but significantly shorter in all four CD4+ subsets.

The investigators reverse transcribed all of the isolated RNA, so they sequenced expressed TCRB transcripts. This table comes from immunoSEQ multiplex PCR, and its TCRdb copy is limited to in-frame clones, with some not included. This sample has fewer than 20,000 clones, with around 63% found just once. These TCRs are of unknown antigen specificity. Sample: Tregs from blood. The receptors were sampled from a man aged 25 to 40 with type 1 diabetes.

The chain employs TRBV18 and TRBJ2-7; TRBD1 aligns across 9 bases. Germline CDR1 reads KGHSH; CDR2 reads LQKENI. The CDR3 contains 15 residues. Trimming at V came to 3 bases and at J to 5 bases, leaving 8 bases not matched to a gene. The CDR3 bases are TGTGCCAGCTCACCGTTGGGACAGGGCCTAAACGAGCAGTACTTC. This encodes CASSPLGQGLNEQYF.

This clone was recorded a few times. CDR3 sequence: CASRVLGALTGELFF. The CDR3 DNA sequence: TGTGCCAGTAGGGTTCTGGGGGCTTTGACCGGGGAGCTGTTTTTT. The rearrangement links TRBV19 to TRBJ2-2, with D maybe TRBD1 (6 bases). Per the germline V gene, CDR1 is LNHDA and CDR2 is SQIVND (reference sequence). The CDR3 spans 15 residues. Trimming cost V 6 bases and J 5 bases, with 16 bases left between them.

The chain uses TRBV7-6 and TRBJ2-5, with 11 bases aligning to TRBD1. V lost 5 bases, J lost 5 bases, and 7 bases stayed unmatched. The CDR3 runs to 15 residues. Germline V CDR1 and CDR2: SGHVS, FNYEAQ. The CDR3 spells CASSPRTGGRETQYF. As DNA, the CDR3 is TGTGCCAGCAGCCCCCGGACAGGGGGCCGGGAGACCCAGTACTTC.

This clone was picked up a small number of times. The chain uses TRBV2 and TRBJ2-4; 8 bases agree with TRBD2. Trimming at V came to 8 bases and at J to 1 base, leaving 7 bases not matched to a gene. The CDR3 is made up of 15 amino acids. Germline lookup yields CDR1 SNHLY and CDR2 FYNNEI. The CDR3 loop reads CASEDGGVAKNIQYF. DNA for the CDR3: TGTGCCAGCGAGGACGGGGGGGTGGCCAAAAACATTCAGTACTTC.

This clone was picked up a small number of times. The chain is built from TRBV9 and TRBJ2-5; 8 bases match TRBD2. The CDR3 is made up of 15 amino acids. Trimming took 1 base from V and 5 from J; bases not matched to a gene: 7. From germline, CDR1 is SGDLS and CDR2 YYNGEE. The DNA of the CDR3 is TGTGCCAGCAGCGTACCCCCGGGGGGGCGGGAGACCCAGTACTTC. It encodes CASSVPPGGRETQYF.

The CDR3 nucleotides read TGTGCCAGCAGCTTATGGGGAGGGTCTAGGACTGAAGCTTTCTTT. Residues: CASSLWGGSRTEAFF. The chain joins TRBV7-6 to TRBJ1-1, with D unresolved. There are 15 residues in the CDR3. From germline, CDR1 is SGHVS and CDR2 FNYEAQ. V was shortened by 2 bases and J by 5 bases, with 15 bases between the two germline ends.

Within the sample, this clone is medium-sized. The gene calls are TRBV13 and TRBJ2-2, with a weak D call TRBD1 (5 bases). This CDR3 region has 15 residues. In germline, CDR1 is PRHDT, CDR2 FYEKMQ (reference sequence). V was trimmed by 0 bases and J by 3 bases, leaving 8 bases between them. The chain's CDR3 is CASSLGQGYTGELFF. DNA of the CDR3: TGTGCCAGCAGCTTAGGGCAGGGCTACACCGGGGAGCTGTTTTTT.

The chain couples TRBV19 to TRBJ2-1; 8 bases fit TRBD1. The CDR3 is 12 residues long. Unmatched junction bases numbered 3, after V lost 7 bases and J lost 7 bases. Germline values: CDR1 LNHDA, CDR2 SQIVND (reference sequence). The CDR3 bases are TGTGCCAGTAACGACAGGGGTAATGAGCAGTTCTTC. Translated, it gives CASNDRGNEQFF.